Listed here are 27 T cell receptor beta chains from one sample, sequenced in a study of blood T cell repertoires in COVID-19 (TCRdb year 2020). Libraries were constructed by the immunoSEQ multiplex PCR assay. Here the immuneACCESS table is served through TCRdb, limited to in-frame sequences with V and J called. Missing clones are a known gap in these copies; in checked studies unresolved V genes cover under half, and the rest lacks a known reason. Across this sample there are roughly 220,000 clones, with approximately 81% seen only once. Of the sample, about 5.1% is held by the ten largest clones. Sequenced material: peripheral blood. These receptors were obtained from a woman aged 60-75 years who had recovered from COVID-19.

This rearrangement joins TRBV7-3 to TRBJ2-5; 10 nucleotides line up with TRBD1. Germline CDR1 reads SGHTA; CDR2 reads FQGTGA. This CDR3 is 15 amino acids long. V lost 5 bases and J lost 4; bases outside the gene matches: 7. CDR3 protein: CASSRGTGVRETQYF. The CDR3 nucleotides read TGTGCCAGCAGCCGGGGGACAGGGGTTCGAGAGACCCAGTACTTC.

The V gene is TRBV20-1, the J gene TRBJ1-1, with 7 bases aligning to TRBD1. The CDR3 has 14 residues. Per the germline V gene, CDR1 is DFQATT and CDR2 is SNEGSKA (reference sequence). V shed 3 bases and J 4 bases; nucleotides not matched to a gene: 8. The CDR3: CSASLSTGLTEAFF. CDR3 coding DNA: TGCAGTGCTAGTTTATCGACAGGGCTCACTGAAGCTTTCTTT.

The chain carries TRBV18 and TRBJ1-2, with D possibly being TRBD1 (6 bases). Trimming took off 5 bases at V and 4 bases at J, with 17 bases between the two ends. The CDR3 consists of 15 residues. CDR1 is KGHSH, CDR2 LQKENI, per germline. This CDR3 is CASSDIGGSSYGYTF. The CDR3 nucleotides read TGTGCCAGCTCAGATATTGGGGGCTCGAGCTATGGCTACACCTTC.

The chain couples TRBV7-2 to TRBJ2-5; 7 nucleotides match TRBD1. This CDR3 has 14 amino acids. Germline loops: CDR1 SGHTA, CDR2 FQGNSA. The junction had 8 bases not matched to a gene; V was cut back by 5 bases and J by 5 bases. The CDR3 bases are TGTGCCAGCAGCACCCGACAGGGTTTCGAGACCCAGTACTTC. Amino acid sequence: CASSTRQGFETQYF.

V usage is TRBV3-1 (or the pseudogene TRBV3-2) and J usage is TRBJ1-6; the D gene is possibly TRBD1 (6 bases). Germline loops: CDR1 LGHDT, CDR2 YNNKEL (reference sequence). This CDR3 has 14 residues. V was trimmed by 2 bases and J by 10 bases, leaving 12 bases between them. The CDR3 is CASSQRSRGSPLHF. The DNA for the CDR3 is TGTGCCAGCAGCCAACGTTCCAGGGGATCACCCCTCCACTTT.

The rearrangement joins TRBV3-1 (or the pseudogene TRBV3-2) to TRBJ1-2, with 11 bases aligning to TRBD1. The CDR3 covers 16 residues. V dropped 1 base and J dropped 8; count of bases not matched to a gene: 9. Germline assignment: CDR1 LGHDT and CDR2 YNNKEL (reference sequence). The CDR3 loop reads CASSQVLGQGARGYTF. The CDR3 nucleotides read TGTGCCAGCAGCCAAGTACTCGGACAGGGGGCTAGGGGCTACACCTTC.

This chain uses TRBV23-1 with TRBJ1-1, with 7 bases fitting TRBD1. TRBV23-1 is classed as an ORF, of uncertain function. The V segment lost 3 bases and the J segment 7 bases; nucleotides outside the gene matches: 2. The CDR3 sequence is 12 residues long. CDR3 sequence reads: CASSHGDSEAFF. Written as DNA, the CDR3 is TGCGCCAGCAGTCACGGGGACAGTGAAGCTTTCTTT.

J is TRBJ2-1 and V is TRBV14, with 9 bases aligning to TRBD2. This CDR3 is 19 amino acids long. Germline CDR1 SGHDN, CDR2 FVKESK. With 7 bases clipped from V and 0 bases from J, the junction kept 16 bases outside the gene matches. The DNA for the CDR3 is TGTGCCAGCACCCACGTCGGTATAACTAGCGGGTACTCCTACAATGAGCAGTTCTTC. It is translated as CASTHVGITSGYSYNEQFF. Full variable domain (remainder filled in from reference TRBV14 and TRBJ2-1): EAGVTQFPSHSVIEKGQTVTLRCDPISGHDNLYWYRRVMGKEIKFLLHFVKESKQDESGMPNNRFLAERTGGTYSTLKVQPAELEDSGVYFCASTHVGITSGYSYNEQFFGPGTRLTVL.

The chain links TRBV6-6 to TRBJ1-2; D may be TRBD1 (6 bases). V lost 5 bases and J 7 bases, leaving 23 bases between the germline ends. CDR1 MNHNY and CDR2 SVGAGI come from the germline V gene (reference sequence). CDR3 size: 16 residues. The CDR3 bases are TGTGCCAGCAGTACCAGGACAGCAGGAAGTTTGGGTGGCTACACCTTC. Translated: CASSTRTAGSLGGYTF.

Regarding this clone: One end of the junction varies from germline; a read error may be responsible. This chain uses TRBV5-1 with TRBJ1-2; D perhaps matches TRBD1 (6 bases). The CDR3 contains 14 residues. The germline V gene has CDR1 SGHRS and CDR2 YFSETQ. CDR3 bases: TGCGCCAGCAGTTTGGACAGCCCGTTGGGCGGCTACACCTTC. Translation gives CASSLDSPLGGYTF.

The chain has TRBV15 and TRBJ2-1; TRBD1 might be the D (6 bases). V was trimmed by 1 base and J by 8 bases, leaving 15 bases between them. CDR1 and CDR2 (germline): LNHNV, YYDKDF (reference sequence). The CDR3 covers 15 residues. The CDR3 DNA reads as TGTGCCACCAGCAGAGTAAGGGGGTTCGTCGATGAGCAGTTCTTC. Translation: CATSRVRGFVDEQFF.

The chain combines TRBV7-8 with TRBJ1-1; D uncertain. Germline V gene sequence: CDR1 SGHVS, CDR2 FQNEAQ. V lost 0 bases to trimming and J lost 6 bases, with 8 bases between them. The CDR3 loop spans 13 amino acids. The CDR3 loop is CASSLALQSEAFF. The CDR3 DNA is TGTGCCAGCAGCTTAGCGCTACAGTCTGAAGCTTTCTTT. The whole variable domain, filled in from reference TRBV7-8 and TRBJ1-1, reads GAGVSQSPRYKVAKRGQDVALRCDPISGHVSLFWYQQALGQGPEFLTYFQNEAQLDKSGLPSDRFFAERPEGSVSTLKIQRTQQEDSAVYLCASSLALQSEAFFGQGTRLTVV.

This chain connects TRBV6-5 to TRBJ2-5, with TRBD2 matching over 7 bases. The CDR3 length is 15 residues. Trimming cost V 2 bases and J 5 bases; bases outside gene matches: 8. Per germline, CDR1 MNHEY and CDR2 SVGAGI. The CDR3 bases are TGTGCCAGCAGTTACCGGACTAGGGCGGGTGAGACCCAGTACTTC. It specifies CASSYRTRAGETQYF.

In its sample, this clone was seen a few times. The chain carries TRBV18 and TRBJ1-2, with 8 bases fitting TRBD1. The ends lost 2 bases at V and 5 bases at J; junction bases unmatched: 4. CDR1 and CDR2 from the germline V gene are KGHSH and LQKENI. The CDR3 contains 14 residues. This CDR3 is CASSPRQGHYGYTF. In nucleotides, the CDR3 is TGTGCCAGCTCACCAAGACAGGGGCATTATGGCTACACCTTC.

The chain recombines TRBV24-1 with TRBJ2-2; 13 nucleotides match TRBD2. V lost 5 bases, J lost 0 bases, and 8 bases stayed unmatched. CDR1 and CDR2 (germline): KGHDR, SFDVKD. The CDR3 runs 19 residues. The CDR3 is CATSALTSGGPSNTGELFF. DNA of the CDR3: TGTGCCACCAGTGCCCTGACTAGCGGGGGGCCTTCGAACACCGGGGAGCTGTTTTTT.

The chain recombines TRBV7-9 with TRBJ1-4; 8 positions agree with TRBD1. This CDR3 has 14 residues. V lost 5 bases, J lost 8 bases, and 7 bases stayed unmatched. Germline V CDR1 and CDR2: SEHNR, FQNEAQ (reference sequence). The CDR3 here is CASSPGQGIEKLFF. The CDR3 nucleotides are TGTGCCAGCAGCCCAGGACAGGGAATCGAAAAACTGTTTTTT. Drawing the rest from reference TRBV7-9 and TRBJ1-4, the complete variable domain is DTGVSQNPRHKITKRGQNVTFRCDPISEHNRLYWYRQTLGQGPEFLTYFQNEAQLEKSRLLSDRFSAERPKGSFSTLEIQRTEQGDSAMYLCASSPGQGIEKLFFGSGTQLSVL.

This clone was picked up a small number of times. The CDR3 region is CASSDGNSNQPQHF. The CDR3 DNA reads as TGTGCCAGCAGCGACGGGAATAGCAATCAGCCCCAGCATTTT. The V call is TRBV5-4, the J call TRBJ1-5, with D uncertain. Germline CDR1 SGHNT, CDR2 YYREEE (reference sequence). The CDR3 covers 14 residues. V dropped 4 bases and J dropped 0 bases, with 8 bases sitting between them.

The chain uses TRBV5-1 and TRBJ1-1; 10 bases fit TRBD1. Germline CDR1 reads SGHRS; CDR2 reads YFSETQ. The CDR3 contains 15 residues. With 3 bases clipped from V and 1 base from J, the junction kept 3 bases outside the gene matches. CDR3 in amino acids: CASSWTGGGNTEAFF. CDR3 DNA: TGCGCCAGCAGCTGGACAGGGGGAGGGAACACTGAAGCTTTCTTT.

The rearrangement links TRBV14 to TRBJ2-3; D perhaps matches TRBD1 (5 bases). The CDR3 extends over 17 amino acids. The V gene's germline CDR1 is SGHDN and CDR2 FVKESK. The ends were cut back, 0 bases at V and 1 base at J, with 14 bases in the middle. The CDR3 region is CASSQDPQGRGTDTQYF. Here the CDR3 DNA reads TGTGCCAGCAGCCAAGATCCGCAGGGAAGAGGCACAGATACGCAGTATTTT. Full variable domain (remainder filled in from reference TRBV14 and TRBJ2-3): EAGVTQFPSHSVIEKGQTVTLRCDPISGHDNLYWYRRVMGKEIKFLLHFVKESKQDESGMPNNRFLAERTGGTYSTLKVQPAELEDSGVYFCASSQDPQGRGTDTQYFGPGTRLTVL.

This clone was seen more than once but under ten times. The chain has TRBV7-2 and TRBJ2-1; 11 nucleotides align to TRBD2. V shed 0 bases and J 4 bases; nucleotides not matched to a gene: 2. This CDR3 has 16 amino acids. Germline V lookup: CDR1 SGHTA, CDR2 FQGNSA. CDR3 bases: TGTGCCAGCAGCTTAGCGCCTAGCGGGGGGTACAATGAGCAGTTCTTC. The encoded protein is CASSLAPSGGYNEQFF.

V gene TRBV9 combines with J gene TRBJ2-2; 11 bases map to TRBD2. From germline, CDR1 is SGDLS and CDR2 YYNGEE. V lost 4 bases to trimming and J lost 8 bases; unmatched junction nucleotides: 10. The CDR3 sequence is 16 residues long. The CDR3 loop reads CASSRRLAGTPGELFF. The CDR3 DNA reads TGTGCCAGCAGCCGCCGACTAGCGGGGACACCTGGGGAGCTGTTTTTT.

The chain carries TRBV7-3 and TRBJ2-5; D possibly corresponds to TRBD1 (6 bases). This CDR3 contains 16 residues. Looked up from germline, CDR1 is SGHTA and CDR2 is FQGTGA. The V gene lost 2 bases and the J gene lost 1 base, with 14 bases spanning the gap. CDR3: CASSLGQGTIQETQYF. The DNA for the CDR3 is TGTGCCAGCAGCTTAGGCCAGGGGACCATCCAAGAGACCCAGTACTTC.

This sequence joins TRBV9 and TRBJ1-3; D possibly corresponds to TRBD1 (5 bases). Trimming shortened V by 4 bases and J by 3 bases, and 14 bases separated the two germline ends. Germline V gene sequence: CDR1 SGDLS, CDR2 YYNGEE. The CDR3 consists of 15 residues. CDR3 in amino acids: CASSTFQGSGNTIYF. The CDR3 region has the DNA TGTGCCAGCAGCACCTTCCAGGGTAGTGGAAACACCATATATTTT.

The rearrangement uses TRBV9 and TRBJ2-2, with TRBD2 matching 10 bases. Germline CDR1 reads SGDLS; CDR2 reads YYNGEE. The V segment lost 4 bases and the J segment 1 base; nucleotides outside the gene matches: 7. There are 17 residues in the CDR3. Written as DNA, the CDR3 is TGTGCCAGCAGCCGAAACCCTAGCGGGGGGAACACCGGGGAGCTGTTTTTT. It yields the protein CASSRNPSGGNTGELFF.

The J gene is TRBJ1-2, the V gene TRBV5-5; D perhaps matches TRBD1 (5 bases). V shed 0 bases and J shed 7 bases, with 13 bases lying between them. The CDR3 loop spans 14 amino acids. Germline V gene data show CDR1 as SGHKS and CDR2 as YYEKEE (reference sequence). The CDR3 bases are TGTGCCAGCAGCTTGGGGGCCAGGGATAGTGGCTACACCTTC. It is translated as CASSLGARDSGYTF.

The chain employs TRBV3-1 (or the pseudogene TRBV3-2) and TRBJ2-5; D is possibly TRBD1 (6 bases). The CDR3 has 14 amino acids. V was shortened by 5 bases and J by 1 base, with 11 bases between the two germline ends. In germline, CDR1 is LGHDT, CDR2 YNNKEL (reference sequence). The CDR3 coding sequence is TGTGCCAGCAGCTCAGGGGCCTTCCAAGAGACCCAGTACTTC. Its translation: CASSSGAFQETQYF.

This sequence joins TRBV6-5 and TRBJ2-7; 10 nucleotides align to TRBD1. Unmatched junction bases numbered 8, after V lost 6 bases and J lost 3 bases. This CDR3 region has 15 residues. Germline CDR1 and CDR2: MNHEY and SVGAGI. CDR3 in DNA: TGTGCCAGCAGCAAACTGGGGACAGGGGACTACGAGCAGTACTTC. Residues: CASSKLGTGDYEQYF.